The rows below give T cell receptor beta chains drawn from one sample of a study of blood T cell repertoires in COVID-19. Produced via immunoSEQ multiplex PCR; TCRdb's table is partial and in-frame only. The data show 250,000 to 350,000 clones, approximately 90% seen once. What was sequenced was PBMCs or T cells enriched from blood (not recorded which). All receptors derive from an older woman in a cohort exposed to, infected with or recovered from COVID-19 (not recorded which). CDR3s include the opening cysteine and the closing phenylalanine or tryptophan. D genes are given only for firm matches. Clone size is shown for a subset of rows, as once, few, many or a class of expanded clone.

j_gene: TRBJ2-5; v_gene: TRBV7-3; abundance: NA; d_gene: TRBD1; CDR3nt: TGTGCCAGCAGCCGGGTAGTACTTCGACAGGGTTGGTGGGAGACCCAGTACTTC; CDR3aa: CASSRVVLRQGWWETQYF
j_gene: TRBJ2-7; v_gene: TRBV6-6; abundance: few; d_gene: TRBD1; CDR3nt: TGTGCCAGCAGTTACCGGACAGGGCCTTACGAGCAGTACTTC; CDR3aa: CASSYRTGPYEQYF
j_gene: TRBJ1-2; v_gene: TRBV7-2; abundance: NA; d_gene: NA; CDR3nt: TGTGCCAGCAGCTTAGTGGCGACAGCGACATATGGCTACACCTTC; CDR3aa: CASSLVATATYGYTF
j_gene: TRBJ2-3; v_gene: TRBV28; abundance: NA; d_gene: NA; CDR3nt: TGTGCCAGCAGTTTGGGCCCCAGGGATATAAGACGCACAGATACGCAGTATTTT; CDR3aa: CASSLGPRDIRRTDTQYF
j_gene: TRBJ1-2; v_gene: TRBV19; abundance: NA; d_gene: NA; CDR3nt: TGTGCCAGTAGTATAGATGGCTACAGGTGGGGCTACACCTTC; CDR3aa: CASSIDGYRWGYTF
j_gene: TRBJ2-7; v_gene: TRBV2; abundance: NA; d_gene: NA; CDR3nt: TGTGCCAGCAGTGGCGGGTCCCCGCCCTACGAGCAGTACTTC; CDR3aa: CASSGGSPPYEQYF
j_gene: TRBJ1-2; v_gene: TRBV5-8; abundance: NA; d_gene: TRBD1; CDR3nt: TGTGCCAGCAGCTCCCGGACAGGGCTGGATGGCTACACCTTC; CDR3aa: CASSSRTGLDGYTF
j_gene: TRBJ2-7; v_gene: TRBV4-1; abundance: NA; d_gene: NA; CDR3nt: TGCGCCAGCAGCCCGGAGGGGAAGAGCTCCTACGAGCAGTACTTC; CDR3aa: CASSPEGKSSYEQYF
j_gene: TRBJ2-7; v_gene: TRBV28; abundance: NA; d_gene: TRBD1; CDR3nt: TGTGCCAGCAGCAAAAACAGGGGCTACGAGCAGTACTTC; CDR3aa: CASSKNRGYEQYF
j_gene: TRBJ2-7; v_gene: TRBV28; abundance: NA; d_gene: TRBD2; CDR3nt: TGTGCCAGCAGGACCCCCGGGGGGGGCGCGAAAGAGCAGTACTTC; CDR3aa: CASRTPGGGAKEQYF
j_gene: TRBJ2-4; v_gene: TRBV4-1; abundance: NA; d_gene: NA; CDR3nt: TGCGCCAGCATTCCTGGACCGGGACTCCCGGTTTCCTTAGCCAAAAACATTCAGTACTTC; CDR3aa: CASIPGPGLPVSLAKNIQYF
j_gene: TRBJ1-2; v_gene: TRBV20-1; abundance: NA; d_gene: NA; CDR3nt: TGCAGTGCTAGCCACAGCTATGGCTACACCTTC; CDR3aa: CSASHSYGYTF
j_gene: TRBJ2-5; v_gene: TRBV13; abundance: once; d_gene: TRBD1; CDR3nt: TGTGCCAGCAGCTCAAAACAGGGGGAGACCCAGTACTTC; CDR3aa: CASSSKQGETQYF
j_gene: TRBJ2-7; v_gene: TRBV6-5; abundance: NA; d_gene: TRBD1; CDR3nt: TGTGCCAGCAAAGGACAGGAACTGTCCTACGAGCAGTACTTC; CDR3aa: CASKGQELSYEQYF
j_gene: TRBJ2-1; v_gene: TRBV19; abundance: NA; d_gene: TRBD2; CDR3nt: TGTGCCAGTAGTTACTCTAGCGGGAGGGGTTACAATGAGCAGTTCTTC; CDR3aa: CASSYSSGRGYNEQFF
j_gene: TRBJ1-1; v_gene: TRBV19; abundance: NA; d_gene: TRBD1; CDR3nt: TGTGCCAGTAGTATAGTAGGGGCAGGGGGCGGCACTGAAGCTTTCTTT; CDR3aa: CASSIVGAGGGTEAFF
j_gene: TRBJ2-1; v_gene: TRBV7-2; abundance: NA; d_gene: NA; CDR3nt: TGTGCCAGCAGCTTAGTAGCATTCAATGAGCAGTTCTTC; CDR3aa: CASSLVAFNEQFF
j_gene: TRBJ2-1; v_gene: TRBV27; abundance: NA; d_gene: NA; CDR3nt: TGTGCCAGCAGTTCACCCCTTGGGAGCTCCTACAATGAGCAGTTCTTC; CDR3aa: CASSSPLGSSYNEQFF
j_gene: TRBJ1-2; v_gene: TRBV2; abundance: NA; d_gene: NA; CDR3nt: TGTGCCAGCAGCCCCAACACCGCTAACTATGGCTACACCTTC; CDR3aa: CASSPNTANYGYTF
j_gene: TRBJ1-1; v_gene: TRBV7-9; abundance: NA; d_gene: TRBD1; CDR3nt: TGTGCCACGACGCAAGGACAGGGGGACACTGAAGCTTTCTTT; CDR3aa: CATTQGQGDTEAFF
j_gene: TRBJ1-1; v_gene: TRBV5-6; abundance: NA; d_gene: NA; CDR3nt: TGTGCCAGCAGCTCGTCCGACAGGAACACTGAAGCTTTCTTT; CDR3aa: CASSSSDRNTEAFF
j_gene: TRBJ2-2; v_gene: TRBV2; abundance: NA; d_gene: NA; CDR3nt: TGTGCCAGCAGTGATGTAGGGCAGGGTAGGGGCGCCGGCGTCGAGCTGTTTTTT; CDR3aa: CASSDVGQGRGAGVELFF
j_gene: TRBJ1-2; v_gene: TRBV28; abundance: few; d_gene: NA; CDR3nt: TGTGCCAGCAGTTCCCCAGGACAGACCTATGGCTACACCTTC; CDR3aa: CASSSPGQTYGYTF
j_gene: TRBJ2-1; v_gene: TRBV5-1; abundance: NA; d_gene: TRBD1; CDR3nt: TGCGCCAGCAGCTTGACGGGACAGGGGGCGGATGAGCAGTTCTTC; CDR3aa: CASSLTGQGADEQFF
j_gene: TRBJ2-7; v_gene: TRBV28; abundance: NA; d_gene: TRBD2; CDR3nt: TGTGCCAGCAGTTCCGGGGGGGGACAAGCGCTCAAGCAGTACTTC; CDR3aa: CASSSGGGQALKQYF
j_gene: TRBJ2-1; v_gene: TRBV5-6; abundance: NA; d_gene: NA; CDR3nt: TGTGCCAGCAGCCCAGACGGTAGGGGGAGCGGTGAGCAGTTCTTC; CDR3aa: CASSPDGRGSGEQFF
j_gene: TRBJ1-1; v_gene: TRBV2; abundance: NA; d_gene: NA; CDR3nt: TGTGCCAGCAGCAGGGAATCGGACACTGAAGCTTTCTTT; CDR3aa: CASSRESDTEAFF
j_gene: TRBJ2-1; v_gene: TRBV19; abundance: NA; d_gene: TRBD2; CDR3nt: TGTGCCAGTGGACTAGCGGGAGTCGACAATGAGCAGTTCTTC; CDR3aa: CASGLAGVDNEQFF
j_gene: TRBJ1-5; v_gene: TRBV28; abundance: NA; d_gene: NA; CDR3nt: TGTGCCAGCCTACCTGCGGGGTATCAGCCCCAGCATTTT; CDR3aa: CASLPAGYQPQHF
j_gene: TRBJ2-2; v_gene: TRBV4-2; abundance: NA; d_gene: NA; CDR3nt: NA; CDR3aa: CASSPRRAGELFF
j_gene: TRBJ2-3; v_gene: TRBV13; abundance: NA; d_gene: NA; CDR3nt: TGTGCCAGCAGCTTACGGCAGGGAACAGATACGCAGTATTTT; CDR3aa: CASSLRQGTDTQYF
j_gene: TRBJ2-5; v_gene: TRBV7-2; abundance: NA; d_gene: TRBD1; CDR3nt: TGTGCCAGCAGCCCACGGACAGGGGCGGAGACCCAGTACTTC; CDR3aa: CASSPRTGAETQYF
j_gene: TRBJ2-3; v_gene: TRBV27; abundance: once; d_gene: TRBD2; CDR3nt: TGTGCCAGCAGTCCCTCCGCTAGCGGGATTAGCACAGATACGCAGTATTTT; CDR3aa: CASSPSASGISTDTQYF
j_gene: TRBJ2-7; v_gene: TRBV6-4; abundance: once; d_gene: TRBD2; CDR3nt: TGTGCCAGCAGTCCCACCTTTACTAGCGGAGGGGAGCAGTACTTC; CDR3aa: CASSPTFTSGGEQYF
j_gene: TRBJ2-1; v_gene: TRBV2; abundance: few; d_gene: NA; CDR3nt: TGTGCCAGCATTGGGGGCGGATACAATGAGCAGTTCTTC; CDR3aa: CASIGGGYNEQFF
j_gene: TRBJ2-1; v_gene: TRBV2; abundance: NA; d_gene: TRBD1; CDR3nt: TGTGCCAGCAGACGGGACAGGGGTTTCAATGAGCAGTTCTTC; CDR3aa: CASRRDRGFNEQFF
j_gene: TRBJ1-1; v_gene: TRBV9; abundance: NA; d_gene: TRBD1; CDR3nt: TGTGCCAGCACCCGGACAGGGGTCATGAACACTGAAGCTTTCTTT; CDR3aa: CASTRTGVMNTEAFF
j_gene: TRBJ2-3; v_gene: TRBV10-3; abundance: NA; d_gene: NA; CDR3nt: TGTGCCATCAGTCCCGGGACTAGCACAGATACGCAGTATTTT; CDR3aa: CAISPGTSTDTQYF
j_gene: TRBJ1-2; v_gene: TRBV2; abundance: NA; d_gene: TRBD1; CDR3nt: TGTGCCAGCAGTCCCGGGACAGGGGACGGCTACACCTTC; CDR3aa: CASSPGTGDGYTF
j_gene: TRBJ2-7; v_gene: TRBV7-2; abundance: NA; d_gene: NA; CDR3nt: TGTGCCAGCAGCTTAATGAGCCTCTACGAGCAGTACTTC; CDR3aa: CASSLMSLYEQYF
j_gene: TRBJ2-3; v_gene: TRBV7-9; abundance: NA; d_gene: TRBD2; CDR3nt: TGTGCCAGCAGTTTCCAGCGGGAGACAGATACGCAGTATTTT; CDR3aa: CASSFQRETDTQYF
j_gene: TRBJ1-1; v_gene: TRBV19; abundance: NA; d_gene: NA; CDR3nt: TGTGCCAGTAGAGGGGATTTGGGCACTGAAGCTTTCTTT; CDR3aa: CASRGDLGTEAFF
j_gene: TRBJ2-7; v_gene: TRBV6-5; abundance: NA; d_gene: NA; CDR3nt: TGTGCCAGCAGGAGCCTGCGACTTTATCCCTACGAGCAGTACTTC; CDR3aa: CASRSLRLYPYEQYF
j_gene: TRBJ2-1; v_gene: TRBV10-1; abundance: NA; d_gene: NA; CDR3nt: TGCGCCAGCAGTGACAGAAATGAGCAGTTCTTC; CDR3aa: CASSDRNEQFF
j_gene: TRBJ2-2; v_gene: TRBV28; abundance: NA; d_gene: TRBD1; CDR3nt: TGTGCCAGCAGTCCTACAGGGGCCACCGGGGAGCTGTTTTTT; CDR3aa: CASSPTGATGELFF
j_gene: TRBJ2-7; v_gene: TRBV25-1; abundance: NA; d_gene: NA; CDR3nt: TGTGCCAGCGGAATATTACAGGATCTCTACGAGCAGTACTTC; CDR3aa: CASGILQDLYEQYF
j_gene: TRBJ1-1; v_gene: TRBV7-9; abundance: few; d_gene: NA; CDR3nt: TGTGCCAGCAGCTTAGGTACTGCCATGAACACTGAAGCTTTCTTT; CDR3aa: CASSLGTAMNTEAFF
j_gene: TRBJ2-7; v_gene: TRBV23-1; abundance: NA; d_gene: TRBD1; CDR3nt: TGCGCCAGCAGTCAATCGGGGGACAGGGGTTACGAGCAGTACTTC; CDR3aa: CASSQSGDRGYEQYF
j_gene: TRBJ2-2; v_gene: TRBV7-2; abundance: NA; d_gene: NA; CDR3nt: TGTGCCAGCAGCCCGGCTCTAGCCCCCGGGGAGCTGTTTTTT; CDR3aa: CASSPALAPGELFF
j_gene: TRBJ2-1; v_gene: TRBV27; abundance: few; d_gene: NA; CDR3nt: TGTGCCAGCAGCAGGCTAGCGAACTCCTACAATGAGCAGTTCTTC; CDR3aa: CASSRLANSYNEQFF
j_gene: TRBJ2-2; v_gene: TRBV9; abundance: NA; d_gene: TRBD2; CDR3nt: TGTGCCAGCAGCGTAGAGGCTAGCGGGACCGGGGAGCTGTTTTTT; CDR3aa: CASSVEASGTGELFF
j_gene: TRBJ2-1; v_gene: TRBV5-1; abundance: NA; d_gene: TRBD1; CDR3nt: TGCGCCAGCAGCTTGGGACAGGGATACAATGAGCAGTTCTTC; CDR3aa: CASSLGQGYNEQFF
j_gene: TRBJ2-7; v_gene: TRBV9; abundance: NA; d_gene: NA; CDR3nt: TGTGCCAGCAGCGGGGGGCCTACCCCCTACGAGCAGTACTTC; CDR3aa: CASSGGPTPYEQYF
j_gene: TRBJ2-2; v_gene: TRBV30; abundance: NA; d_gene: TRBD1; CDR3nt: TGTGCCTGGAGACCAGGGGGCGACACCGGGGAGCTGTTTTTT; CDR3aa: CAWRPGGDTGELFF
j_gene: TRBJ2-5; v_gene: TRBV7-2; abundance: NA; d_gene: NA; CDR3nt: TGTGCCAGCAGCACGCTAACAGGGAAAGAGACCCAGTACTTC; CDR3aa: CASSTLTGKETQYF
j_gene: TRBJ1-4; v_gene: TRBV18; abundance: many; d_gene: TRBD1; CDR3nt: TGTGCCAGCTCGCCCGGACAGGGAGGAGAAAAACTGTTTTTT; CDR3aa: CASSPGQGGEKLFF